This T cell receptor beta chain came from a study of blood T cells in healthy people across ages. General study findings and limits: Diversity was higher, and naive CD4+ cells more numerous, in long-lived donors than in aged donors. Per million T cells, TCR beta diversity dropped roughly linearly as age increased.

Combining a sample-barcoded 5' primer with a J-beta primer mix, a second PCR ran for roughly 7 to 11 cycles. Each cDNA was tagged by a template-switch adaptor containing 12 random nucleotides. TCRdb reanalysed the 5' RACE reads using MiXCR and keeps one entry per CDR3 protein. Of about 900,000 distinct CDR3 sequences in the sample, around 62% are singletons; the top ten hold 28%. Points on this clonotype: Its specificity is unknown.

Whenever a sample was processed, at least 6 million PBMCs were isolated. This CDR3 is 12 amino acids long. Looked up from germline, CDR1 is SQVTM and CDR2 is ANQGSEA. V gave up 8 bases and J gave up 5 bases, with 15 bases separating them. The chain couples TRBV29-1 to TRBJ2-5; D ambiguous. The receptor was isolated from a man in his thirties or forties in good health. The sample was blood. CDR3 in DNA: TGCAGCTCGATGGGTCGTGGCGAGACCCAGTACTTC. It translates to CSSMGRGETQYF.